This T cell receptor (beta chain) was observed in a study of regulatory T cells in long-lasting Graves disease. Time point noted: persistent/refractory GD, antithyroid drugs over 5 years with positive TRAb. With RNA extracted from PBMCs as input, the TCR library was made. This clonotype has only one observation. The antigen is undetermined. Findings of the study overall: Persistent cases favored TRBV28, TRBJ1-2 and TRBJ2-5.

HTBI primers from iRepertoire and Arm-PCR of CDR3 regions yielded the TCR beta libraries. MiXCR, applied by TCRdb to the multiplex PCR reads, yields one record per CDR3 protein. The data show a few hundred thousand distinct CDR3 sequences, with about a quarter seen just once and roughly 30% held by the top ten. The CDR3 loop spans 14 amino acids. V was clipped by 6 bases and J by 4 bases, with 12 bases between them. CDR1 is MNHNS and CDR2 is SASEGT in the germline V gene. Sequences were derived from peripheral blood mononuclear cells (PBMCs), sampled when the disease was refractory, from a patient treated with antithyroid drugs. The receptor's source is a female donor with Graves disease. The rearrangement links TRBV6-1 to TRBJ2-2; no reliable D call. Here the CDR3 DNA reads TGTGCCAGCAGGGTCGCGCTCGGCACCGGGGAGCTGTTTTTT. It codes for CASRVALGTGELFF.